This entry features one T cell receptor beta chain sequence. This specimen comes from a study of blood T cell repertoires in COVID-19. Across the study: There were acute and convalescent COVID-19 samples, and they came from the United States, Italy and Spain.

The CDR3 sequence is 17 residues long. Germline trimming cut 4 bases from V and 5 bases from J; bases unmatched to any gene: 13. The germline V gene has CDR1 LGHDT and CDR2 YNNKEL (reference sequence). Sequencing was performed with immunoSEQ multiplex PCR; in TCRdb, only in-frame clones are kept and a portion is missing. The sample comprises about 200,000 clones, about nine tenths of which are singletons, and under 2% rests with the top ten. The chain has TRBV3-1 (or the pseudogene TRBV3-2) and TRBJ2-1; 8 nucleotides agree with TRBD1. The sequenced material came from peripheral blood. This clonotype was obtained from a man between 18 and 29 years old with active or convalescent COVID-19. The CDR3, as DNA: TGTGCCAGCAGCCCGACCCCTGACAGGGGCCTTAACAATGAGCAGTTCTTC. It is translated as CASSPTPDRGLNNEQFF.